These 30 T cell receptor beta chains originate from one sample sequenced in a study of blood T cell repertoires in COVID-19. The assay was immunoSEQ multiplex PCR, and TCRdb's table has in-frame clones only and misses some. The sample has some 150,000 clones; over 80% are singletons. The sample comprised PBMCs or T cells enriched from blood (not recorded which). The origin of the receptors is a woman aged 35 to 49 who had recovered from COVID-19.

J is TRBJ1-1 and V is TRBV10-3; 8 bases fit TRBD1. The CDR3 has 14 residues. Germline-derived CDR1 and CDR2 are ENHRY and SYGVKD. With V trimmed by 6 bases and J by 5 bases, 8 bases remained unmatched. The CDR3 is CAIRMDREITEAFF. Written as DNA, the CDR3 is TGTGCCATCAGGATGGACAGGGAAATAACTGAAGCTTTCTTT.

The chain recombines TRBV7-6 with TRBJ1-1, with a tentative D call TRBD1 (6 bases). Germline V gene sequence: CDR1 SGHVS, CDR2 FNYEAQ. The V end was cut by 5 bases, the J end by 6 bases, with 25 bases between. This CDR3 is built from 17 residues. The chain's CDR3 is CASSPLSQGLVNSEAFF. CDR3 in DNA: TGTGCCAGCAGCCCCCTCTCCCAGGGGCTAGTAAACTCTGAAGCTTTCTTT.

CDR3 nucleotides: TGTGCCAGCAGCCTTCTGACCGGGGGCTACACCTTC. It translates to CASSLLTGGYTF. The V call is TRBV7-9, the J call TRBJ1-2; D is uncertain. The V gene's germline CDR1 is SEHNR and CDR2 FQNEAQ (reference sequence). V was clipped by 5 bases and J by 8 bases, with 12 bases between them. CDR3 length: 12 amino acids. Filled out from reference TRBV7-9 and TRBJ1-2, the complete variable domain reads DTGVSQNPRHKITKRGQNVTFRCDPISEHNRLYWYRQTLGQGPEFLTYFQNEAQLEKSRLLSDRFSAERPKGSFSTLEIQRTEQGDSAMYLCASSLLTGGYTFGSGTRLTVV.

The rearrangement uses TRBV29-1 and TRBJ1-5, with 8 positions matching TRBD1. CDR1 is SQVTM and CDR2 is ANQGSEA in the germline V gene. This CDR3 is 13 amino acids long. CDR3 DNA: TGCAACCCACCCGGGACAGGATATCAGCCCCAGCATTTT. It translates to CNPPGTGYQPQHF.

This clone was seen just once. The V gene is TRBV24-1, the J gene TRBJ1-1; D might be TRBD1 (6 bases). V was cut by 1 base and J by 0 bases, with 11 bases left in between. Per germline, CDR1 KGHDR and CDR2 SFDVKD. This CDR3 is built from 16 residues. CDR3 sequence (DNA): TGTGCCACCAGTGATTTAAGGGGGAGAATGAACACTGAAGCTTTCTTT. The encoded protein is CATSDLRGRMNTEAFF.

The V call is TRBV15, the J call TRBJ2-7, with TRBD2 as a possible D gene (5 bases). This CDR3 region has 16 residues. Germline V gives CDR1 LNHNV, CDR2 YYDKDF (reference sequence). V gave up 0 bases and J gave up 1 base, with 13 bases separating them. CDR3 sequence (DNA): TGTGCCACCAGCAGAGATTTGAGGGCAGATTCCTACGAGCAGTACTTC. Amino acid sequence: CATSRDLRADSYEQYF.

The CDR3 here is CASSSGTGGMNTEAFF. CDR3 nucleotide sequence: TGTGCCAGCAGCTCCGGGACAGGGGGCATGAACACTGAAGCTTTCTTT. The genes are TRBV3-1 (or the pseudogene TRBV3-2) and TRBJ1-1, with 12 nucleotides matching TRBD1. The CDR3 contains 16 residues. Trimming took 5 bases from V and 0 from J; bases not matched to a gene: 4. The germline V gene has CDR1 LGHDT and CDR2 YNNKEL (reference sequence).

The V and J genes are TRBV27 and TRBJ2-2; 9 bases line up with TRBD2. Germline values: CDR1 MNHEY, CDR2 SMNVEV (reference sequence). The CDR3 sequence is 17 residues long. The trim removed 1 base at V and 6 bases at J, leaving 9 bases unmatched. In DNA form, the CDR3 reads TGTGCCAGCAGTTTATATGGGGAGCGGGAGGTGGCCGGGGAGCTGTTTTTT. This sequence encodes CASSLYGEREVAGELFF.

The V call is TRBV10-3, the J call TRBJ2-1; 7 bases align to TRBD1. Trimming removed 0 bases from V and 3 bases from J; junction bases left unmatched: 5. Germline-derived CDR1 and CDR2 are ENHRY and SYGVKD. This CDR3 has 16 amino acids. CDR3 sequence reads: CAISESGQDNYNEQFF. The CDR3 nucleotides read TGTGCCATCAGTGAGTCAGGACAGGACAACTACAATGAGCAGTTCTTC.

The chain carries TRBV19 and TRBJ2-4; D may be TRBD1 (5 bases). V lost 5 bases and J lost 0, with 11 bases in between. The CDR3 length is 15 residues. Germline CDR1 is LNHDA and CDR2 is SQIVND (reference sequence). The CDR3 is CASSPSGLAKNIQYF. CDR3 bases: TGTGCCAGTAGTCCTTCAGGGCTAGCCAAAAACATTCAGTACTTC.

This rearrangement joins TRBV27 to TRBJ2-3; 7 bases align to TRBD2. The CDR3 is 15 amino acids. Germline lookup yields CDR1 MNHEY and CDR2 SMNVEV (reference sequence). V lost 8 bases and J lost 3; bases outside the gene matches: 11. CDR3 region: CASGQAGDGTDTQYF. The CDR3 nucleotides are TGTGCCAGCGGGCAGGCGGGGGATGGGACAGATACGCAGTATTTT.

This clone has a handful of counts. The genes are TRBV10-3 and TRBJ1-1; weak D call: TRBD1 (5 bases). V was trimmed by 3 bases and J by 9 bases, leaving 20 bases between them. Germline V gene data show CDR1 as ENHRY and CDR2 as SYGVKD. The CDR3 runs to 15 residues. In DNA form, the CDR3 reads TGTGCCATCAGTGACGCGAGAGGACAAGAAGATAAAGCTTTCTTT. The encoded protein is CAISDARGQEDKAFF.

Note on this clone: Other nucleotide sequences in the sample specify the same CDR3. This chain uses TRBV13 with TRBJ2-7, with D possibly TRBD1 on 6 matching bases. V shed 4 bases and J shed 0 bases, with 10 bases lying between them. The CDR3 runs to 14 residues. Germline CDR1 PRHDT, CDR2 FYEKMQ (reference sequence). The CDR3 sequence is CASSSTDSSYEQYF. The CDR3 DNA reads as TGTGCCAGCAGCTCCACGGACAGCTCCTACGAGCAGTACTTC.

Here the CDR3 reads CASSSRGLDTEAFF. CDR3 DNA sequence: TGTGCCAGCAGCTCCAGGGGTTTGGACACTGAAGCTTTCTTT. The V gene is TRBV21-1, the J gene TRBJ1-1; TRBD1, as called in the table, went unchecked against the DNA. TRBV21-1 is annotated as a pseudogene. This CDR3 contains 14 residues.

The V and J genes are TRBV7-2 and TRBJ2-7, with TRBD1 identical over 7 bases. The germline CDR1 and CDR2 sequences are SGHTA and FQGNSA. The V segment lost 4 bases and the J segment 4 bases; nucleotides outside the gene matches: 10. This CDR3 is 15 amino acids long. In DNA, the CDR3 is TGTGCCAGCAGCTCCCGACAGGGTCCGGATTACGAGCAGTACTTC. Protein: CASSSRQGPDYEQYF.

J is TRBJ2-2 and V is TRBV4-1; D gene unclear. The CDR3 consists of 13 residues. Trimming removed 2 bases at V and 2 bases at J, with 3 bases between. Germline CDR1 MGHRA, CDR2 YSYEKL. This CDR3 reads CASSQYNTGELFF. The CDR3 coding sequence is TGCGCCAGCAGCCAATATAACACCGGGGAGCTGTTTTTT.

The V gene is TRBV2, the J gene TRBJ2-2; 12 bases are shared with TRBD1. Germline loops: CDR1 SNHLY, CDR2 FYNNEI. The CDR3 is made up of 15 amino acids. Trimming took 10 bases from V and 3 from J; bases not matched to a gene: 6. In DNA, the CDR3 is TGTGCCACGGGACAGGGGGCAGCGGACACCGGGGAGCTGTTTTTT. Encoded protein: CATGQGAADTGELFF.

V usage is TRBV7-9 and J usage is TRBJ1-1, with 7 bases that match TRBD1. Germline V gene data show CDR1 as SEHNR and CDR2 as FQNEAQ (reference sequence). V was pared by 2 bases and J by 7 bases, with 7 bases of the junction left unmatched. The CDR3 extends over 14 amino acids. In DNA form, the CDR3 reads TGTGCCAGCAGCTTACAGGGGGAATTTGATGAAGCTTTCTTT. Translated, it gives CASSLQGEFDEAFF.

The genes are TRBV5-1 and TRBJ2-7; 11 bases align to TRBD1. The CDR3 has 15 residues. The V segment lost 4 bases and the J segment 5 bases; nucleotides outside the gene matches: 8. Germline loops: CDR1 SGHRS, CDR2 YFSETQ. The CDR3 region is CASSPPGQGDHEQYF. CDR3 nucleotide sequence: TGCGCCAGCAGCCCTCCGGGACAGGGGGACCACGAGCAGTACTTC.

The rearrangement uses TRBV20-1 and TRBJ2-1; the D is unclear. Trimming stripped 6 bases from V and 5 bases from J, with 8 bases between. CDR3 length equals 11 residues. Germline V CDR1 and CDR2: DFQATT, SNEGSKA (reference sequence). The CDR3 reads CSARSDNEQFF. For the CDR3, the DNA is TGCAGTGCCCGTTCTGACAATGAGCAGTTCTTC.

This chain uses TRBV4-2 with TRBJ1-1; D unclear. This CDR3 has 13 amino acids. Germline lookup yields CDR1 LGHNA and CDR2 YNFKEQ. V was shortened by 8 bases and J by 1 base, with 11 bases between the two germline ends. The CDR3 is CASSEGKNTEAFF. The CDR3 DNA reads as TGTGCCAGCTCGGAGGGTAAGAACACTGAAGCTTTCTTT.

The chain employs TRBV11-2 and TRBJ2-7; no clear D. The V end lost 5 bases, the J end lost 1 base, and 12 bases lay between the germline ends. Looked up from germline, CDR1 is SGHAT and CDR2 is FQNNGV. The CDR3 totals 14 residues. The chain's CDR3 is CASSPYPKSYEQYF. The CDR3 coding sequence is TGTGCCAGCAGCCCCTACCCCAAATCCTACGAGCAGTACTTC.

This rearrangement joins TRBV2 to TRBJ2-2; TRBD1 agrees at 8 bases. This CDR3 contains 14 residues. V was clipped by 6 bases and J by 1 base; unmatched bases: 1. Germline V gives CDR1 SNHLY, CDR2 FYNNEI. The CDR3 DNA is TGTGCCAGCAGAGGGACAGGGAACACCGGGGAGCTGTTTTTT. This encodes CASRGTGNTGELFF.

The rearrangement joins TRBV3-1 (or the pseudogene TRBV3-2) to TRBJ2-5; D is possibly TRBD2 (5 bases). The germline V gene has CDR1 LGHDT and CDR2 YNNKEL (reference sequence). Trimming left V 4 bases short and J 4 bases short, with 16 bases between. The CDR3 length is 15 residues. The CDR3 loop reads CASSPTRLGRETQYF. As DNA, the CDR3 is TGTGCCAGCAGCCCGACGAGGTTAGGGAGAGAGACCCAGTACTTC.

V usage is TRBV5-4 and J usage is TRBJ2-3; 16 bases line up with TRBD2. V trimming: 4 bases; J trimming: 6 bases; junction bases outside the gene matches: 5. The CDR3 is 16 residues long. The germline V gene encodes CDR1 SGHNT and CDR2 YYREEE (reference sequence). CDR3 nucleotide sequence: TGTGCCAGCAGCCCGGGACTAGCGGGAGGGGAGGATACGCAGTATTTT. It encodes CASSPGLAGGEDTQYF. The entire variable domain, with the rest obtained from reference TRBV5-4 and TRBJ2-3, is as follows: ETGVTQSPTHLIKTRGQQVTLRCSSQSGHNTVSWYQQALGQGPQFIFQYYREEENGRGNFPPRFSGLQFPNYSSELNVNALELDDSALYLCASSPGLAGGEDTQYFGPGTRLTVL.

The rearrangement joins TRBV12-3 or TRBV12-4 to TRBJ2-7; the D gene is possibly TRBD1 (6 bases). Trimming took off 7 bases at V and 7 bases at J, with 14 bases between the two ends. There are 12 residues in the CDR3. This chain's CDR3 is CASKRGNGEQYF. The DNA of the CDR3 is TGTGCCAGCAAGAGGGGGAATGGGGAGCAGTACTTC.

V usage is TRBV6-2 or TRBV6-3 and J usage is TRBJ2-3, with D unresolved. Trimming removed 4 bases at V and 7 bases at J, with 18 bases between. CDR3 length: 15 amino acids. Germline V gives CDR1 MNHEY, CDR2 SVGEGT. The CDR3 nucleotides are TGTGCCAGCAGTTCCCCCTCGGATCACGACAATACGCAGTATTTT. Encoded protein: CASSSPSDHDNTQYF.

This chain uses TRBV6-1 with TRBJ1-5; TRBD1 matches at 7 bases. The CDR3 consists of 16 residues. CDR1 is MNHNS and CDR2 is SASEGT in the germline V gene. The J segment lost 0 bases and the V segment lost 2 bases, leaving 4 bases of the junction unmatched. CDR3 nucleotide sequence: TGTGCCAGCAGTGAACTACAGGGGTATAGCAATCAGCCCCAGCATTTT. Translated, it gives CASSELQGYSNQPQHF.

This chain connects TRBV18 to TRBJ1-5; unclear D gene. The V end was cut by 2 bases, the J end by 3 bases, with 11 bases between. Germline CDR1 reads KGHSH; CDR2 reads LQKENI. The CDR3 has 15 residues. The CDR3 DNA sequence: TGTGCCAGCTCACCAGAGACTTCACACAATCAGCCCCAGCATTTT. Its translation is CASSPETSHNQPQHF.

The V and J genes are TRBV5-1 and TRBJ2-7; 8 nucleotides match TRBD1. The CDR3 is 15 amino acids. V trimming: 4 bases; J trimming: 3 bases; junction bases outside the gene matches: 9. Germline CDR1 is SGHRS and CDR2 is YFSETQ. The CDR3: CASSPRQGTVYEQYF. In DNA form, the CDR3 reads TGCGCCAGCAGCCCCCGACAGGGGACAGTCTACGAGCAGTACTTC.